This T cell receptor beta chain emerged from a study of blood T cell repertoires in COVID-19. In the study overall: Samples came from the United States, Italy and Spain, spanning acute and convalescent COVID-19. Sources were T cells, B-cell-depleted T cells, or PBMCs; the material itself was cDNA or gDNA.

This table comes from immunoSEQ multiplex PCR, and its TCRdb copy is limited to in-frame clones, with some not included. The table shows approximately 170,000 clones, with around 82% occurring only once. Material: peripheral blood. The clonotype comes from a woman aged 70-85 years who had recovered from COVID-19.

The CDR3 bases are TGTGCCAGCACCCTTAGGGGGACAGGGACCGGCACCGGGGAGCTGTTTTTT. Its protein product is CASTLRGTGTGTGELFF. The rearrangement joins TRBV7-9 to TRBJ2-2; 9 bases are shared with TRBD1. Looked up from germline, CDR1 is SEHNR and CDR2 is FQNEAQ (reference sequence). The CDR3 length is 17 residues. V shed 7 bases, J shed 4 bases, and the junction held 13 bases outside the gene matches.